The 26 T cell receptor beta chains given below trace back to one sample, sequenced in a study of neoadjuvant anti-PD-1 for oral cavity cancer. Method: immunoSEQ multiplex PCR; TCRdb's copy keeps in-frame clones and lacks some. This repertoire shows about 72,000 clones, 65% to 85% found once; its top ten account for more than 3%. The sample consisted of PBMCs, taken before nivolumab (anti-PD-1) treatment. The receptor set was obtained from a person aged 40 to 85 with oral cavity squamous cell carcinoma.

The rearrangement joins TRBV14 to TRBJ1-2; D remains unclear. Germline V gene sequence: CDR1 SGHDN, CDR2 FVKESK. The CDR3 consists of 13 residues. The V and J ends lost 4 bases and 1 base respectively, with 7 bases between them. The CDR3 DNA is TGTGCCAGCAGCCCCGAACTTAACTATGGCTACACCTTC. Its protein is CASSPELNYGYTF.

The V and J genes are TRBV2 and TRBJ1-2; D remains ambiguous. There are 17 residues in the CDR3. V lost 4 bases and J lost 1, with 19 bases in between. Germline CDR1 is SNHLY and CDR2 is FYNNEI. The CDR3 DNA reads as TGTGCCAGCAGTGTGACGGGAAAACTCCTTTTTAACTATGGCTACACCTTC. Its protein is CASSVTGKLLFNYGYTF.

The chain is built from TRBV7-6 and TRBJ2-2; tentative D call: TRBD2 (6 bases). Germline CDR1 and CDR2: SGHVS and FNYEAQ. The CDR3 covers 15 residues. Trimming removed 5 bases at V and 5 bases at J, with 15 bases between. The CDR3 sequence is CASSPTGGVTGELFF. The CDR3 DNA reads as TGTGCCAGCAGCCCGACTGGAGGGGTGACCGGGGAGCTGTTTTTT.

This chain's CDR3 is CASRTGYGETQYF. CDR3 bases: TGTGCCAGCAGGACAGGGTATGGAGAGACCCAGTACTTC. This chain links TRBV2 with TRBJ2-5; 7 positions match TRBD1. CDR3 size: 13 residues. Germline CDR1 and CDR2: SNHLY and FYNNEI. Trimming at V came to 6 bases and at J to 4 bases, leaving 5 bases not matched to a gene.

Only one count was recorded for this clone. The genes are TRBV10-3 and TRBJ2-7; 7 bases align to TRBD1. Germline CDR1 is ENHRY and CDR2 is SYGVKD. This CDR3 is built from 13 residues. The V segment lost 10 bases and the J segment 4 bases; nucleotides outside the gene matches: 10. CDR3 coding DNA: TGTGCCACCGGACAGGAAGAGCGTTACGAGCAGTACTTC. Encoded protein: CATGQEERYEQYF.

This clone was counted once. Distinct nucleotide sequences in the sample also encode this CDR3. The CDR3 loop reads CASSRDGPYEQYF. Here the CDR3 DNA reads TGTGCCAGCAGTCGGGACGGTCCCTACGAGCAGTACTTC. V gene TRBV5-4 combines with J gene TRBJ2-7; D tentatively fits TRBD1 or TRBD2 (5 bases each). The ends were cut back, 5 bases at V and 2 bases at J, with 11 bases in the middle. Germline-derived CDR1 and CDR2 are SGHNT and YYREEE (reference sequence). The CDR3 has 13 residues.

The table lists this clone with a few counts. The V and J genes are TRBV6-5 and TRBJ1-4; D is perhaps TRBD1 (5 bases). Germline CDR1 is MNHEY and CDR2 is SVGAGI. The germline V and J ends were trimmed by 0 bases and 8 bases, with 10 bases remaining between them. CDR3 length: 14 amino acids. As DNA, the CDR3 is TGTGCCAGCAGTTACTCAGGGGCTGAGGAAAAACTGTTTTTT. It is translated as CASSYSGAEEKLFF.

The chain joins TRBV15 to TRBJ2-1, with 15 bases that match TRBD2. Trimming cost V 0 bases and J 2 bases; bases outside gene matches: 5. Germline loops: CDR1 LNHNV, CDR2 YYDKDF (reference sequence). The CDR3 extends over 19 amino acids. The CDR3 DNA reads TGTGCCACCAGCAGAGATGGACTAGCGGGGGGGCTTACCTACAATGAGCAGTTCTTC. Translated, it gives CATSRDGLAGGLTYNEQFF.

The chain is built from TRBV7-3 and TRBJ2-1; 10 nucleotides match TRBD2. The V and J ends lost 4 bases and 9 bases, in that order; junction bases with no gene match: 6. The CDR3 is 14 residues long. The germline V gene encodes CDR1 SGHTA and CDR2 FQGTGA. Written as DNA, the CDR3 is TGTGCCAGCAGCTCCTGGGCTAGCGGGAGTGAGCAGTTCTTC. Translated: CASSSWASGSEQFF.

CDR3 sequence: CASSLVSSSSTDTQYF. The CDR3 DNA sequence: TGTGCCAGCAGCTTAGTCAGTTCCTCTAGCACAGATACGCAGTATTTT. The chain recombines TRBV7-9 with TRBJ2-3; D uncertain. CDR1 is SEHNR, CDR2 FQNEAQ, per germline (reference sequence). CDR3 length equals 16 residues. V dropped 1 base and J dropped 0 bases, with 11 bases sitting between them. Filled out from reference TRBV7-9 and TRBJ2-3, the complete variable domain reads DTGVSQNPRHKITKRGQNVTFRCDPISEHNRLYWYRQTLGQGPEFLTYFQNEAQLEKSRLLSDRFSAERPKGSFSTLEIQRTEQGDSAMYLCASSLVSSSSTDTQYFGPGTRLTVL.

The gene calls are TRBV28 and TRBJ1-5, with 8 nucleotides matching TRBD1. CDR1 MDHEN and CDR2 SYDVKM come from the germline V gene. J was trimmed by 3 bases and V by 7 bases; bases with no gene match: 11. The CDR3 sequence is 16 residues long. The CDR3 bases are TGTGCCAGCATCCCTCAGACAGGGGCCACCAATCAGCCCCAGCATTTT. This gives the protein CASIPQTGATNQPQHF.

This clone appeared once. The V gene is TRBV27, the J gene TRBJ2-5; 7 nucleotides match TRBD1. The CDR3 spans 13 residues. Germline CDR1 is MNHEY and CDR2 is SMNVEV (reference sequence). With 6 bases clipped from V and 5 bases from J, the junction kept 6 bases outside the gene matches. The CDR3 sequence: CASSYRGGETQYF. CDR3 nucleotides: TGTGCCAGCAGCTACAGGGGCGGGGAGACCCAGTACTTC.

The CDR3 loop is CASSEWGKEGYTF. CDR3 DNA: TGTGCCAGCAGTGAATGGGGAAAGGAAGGCTACACCTTC. This chain links TRBV2 with TRBJ1-2; D unresolved. Germline V CDR1 and CDR2: SNHLY, FYNNEI. V lost 2 bases, J lost 8 bases, and 12 bases lay in between. The CDR3 has 13 amino acids.

The J gene is TRBJ1-1, the V gene TRBV6-1; TRBD1 matches 7 bases. Germline V CDR1 and CDR2: MNHNS, SASEGT. The CDR3 sequence is 13 residues long. With 7 bases clipped from V and 4 bases from J, the junction kept 6 bases outside the gene matches. The CDR3: CASTRQGLTEAFF. CDR3 coding DNA: TGTGCCAGCACTAGACAGGGACTCACTGAAGCTTTCTTT.

This clone has a single count. The chain is built from TRBV6-5 and TRBJ1-3; D perhaps matches TRBD1 (6 bases). CDR3 length equals 14 residues. The V and J ends lost 6 bases and 4 bases respectively, with 13 bases between them. Germline V gene lookup returns CDR1 MNHEY and CDR2 SVGAGI. The CDR3 nucleotides read TGTGCCAGCAGCCCCGGGACATTCGGAAACACCATATATTTT. Translation gives CASSPGTFGNTIYF.

The chain has TRBV27 and TRBJ2-4; D gene ambiguous. The germline V gene encodes CDR1 MNHEY and CDR2 SMNVEV (reference sequence). V was clipped by 5 bases and J by 1 base, with 9 bases between them. The CDR3 totals 14 residues. CDR3 sequence: CASSLEGAKNIQYF. The CDR3 coding sequence is TGTGCCAGCAGTCTTGAAGGGGCCAAAAACATTCAGTACTTC.

The chain carries TRBV7-2 and TRBJ2-5; D is perhaps TRBD1 (5 bases). Per germline, CDR1 SGHTA and CDR2 FQGNSA. V dropped 1 base and J dropped 4 bases, with 13 bases sitting between them. The CDR3 is made up of 15 amino acids. CDR3 sequence reads: CASSLGPQGTETQYF. The CDR3 DNA is TGTGCCAGCAGCTTAGGGCCCCAGGGAACAGAGACCCAGTACTTC. Full variable domain (missing parts from reference TRBV7-2 and TRBJ2-5): GAGVSQSPSNKVTEKGKDVELRCDPISGHTALYWYRQSLGQGLEFLIYFQGNSAPDKSGLPSDRFSAERTGGSVSTLTIQRTQQEDSAVYLCASSLGPQGTETQYFGPGTRLLVL.

V gene TRBV10-3 combines with J gene TRBJ1-4, with 7 bases fitting TRBD1. CDR1 and CDR2 (germline): ENHRY, SYGVKD. V shed 3 bases and J 8 bases; nucleotides not matched to a gene: 9. The CDR3 runs 15 residues. The CDR3 DNA reads as TGTGCCATCAGTGACAGGGGGAAAGTATCCGAAAAACTGTTTTTT. It translates to CAISDRGKVSEKLFF.

This clone has just a few counts. CDR3 residues: CASSHSGGRTYEQYF. The CDR3 coding sequence is TGTGCCAGCAGTCACAGCGGGGGGCGGACCTACGAGCAGTACTTC. This chain connects TRBV19 to TRBJ2-7, with 9 bases identical to TRBD2. The CDR3 covers 15 residues. The V and J ends lost 9 bases and 2 bases, in that order; junction bases with no gene match: 11. CDR1 is LNHDA, CDR2 SQIVND, per germline (reference sequence).

The V and J genes are TRBV9 and TRBJ2-4; no clear D gene. The CDR3 sequence is 15 residues long. V was trimmed by 2 bases and J by 0 bases, leaving 9 bases between them. Germline V gives CDR1 SGDLS, CDR2 YYNGEE. CDR3 in DNA: TGTGCCAGCAGCGTCAACGCGCTAGCCAAAAACATTCAGTACTTC. Translated: CASSVNALAKNIQYF.

V gene TRBV6-5 combines with J gene TRBJ1-4; D possibly corresponds to TRBD1 (5 bases). V dropped 4 bases and J dropped 0 bases, with 12 bases sitting between them. This CDR3 is 16 amino acids long. Germline-derived CDR1 and CDR2 are MNHEY and SVGAGI. CDR3 DNA: TGTGCCAGCAGTTCCCGCTGGACACCAACTAATGAAAAACTGTTTTTT. This codes for CASSSRWTPTNEKLFF.

This rearrangement joins TRBV21-1 to TRBJ1-2. TRBV21-1 is labeled a pseudogene. This CDR3 has 16 amino acids. The CDR3 loop reads CASSTRQLGYYYGYTF. The CDR3 DNA reads TGTGCCAGCAGCACCCGGCAGCTAGGGTACTACTATGGCTACACCTTC.

The gene calls are TRBV7-9 and TRBJ1-2; D possibly corresponds to TRBD1 (6 bases). Trimming pared 4 bases from V and 4 bases from J, leaving 19 bases between. Germline V gives CDR1 SEHNR, CDR2 FQNEAQ (reference sequence). The CDR3 totals 16 residues. Here the CDR3 reads CASSSLTGTTGYGYTF. The CDR3 DNA reads TGTGCCAGCAGCTCACTTACAGGGACAACAGGCTATGGCTACACCTTC. Full variable domain (remainder filled in from reference TRBV7-9 and TRBJ1-2): DTGVSQNPRHKITKRGQNVTFRCDPISEHNRLYWYRQTLGQGPEFLTYFQNEAQLEKSRLLSDRFSAERPKGSFSTLEIQRTEQGDSAMYLCASSSLTGTTGYGYTFGSGTRLTVV.

This clone has only one observation. The J gene is TRBJ1-1, the V gene TRBV27; D gene uncertain. The CDR3 covers 14 residues. Germline V CDR1 and CDR2: MNHEY, SMNVEV (reference sequence). V gave up 2 bases and J gave up 6 bases, with 13 bases separating them. The CDR3 here is CASSLIGGFAEAFF. As DNA, the CDR3 is TGTGCCAGCAGTTTAATTGGAGGGTTCGCTGAAGCTTTCTTT.

V gene TRBV6-5 combines with J gene TRBJ1-4; 8 bases are shared with TRBD1. Losses at the gene ends were 5 bases for V and 7 bases for J; bases not matched to a gene: 6. Germline loops: CDR1 MNHEY, CDR2 SVGAGI. The CDR3 runs 14 residues. CDR3 loop: CASSRQGRGEKLFF. CDR3 in DNA: TGTGCCAGCAGTCGACAGGGGAGGGGTGAAAAACTGTTTTTT.

CDR3 sequence reads: CASSQEVFVAQYF. CDR3 bases: TGCGCCAGCAGCCAAGAGGTTTTTGTAGCCCAGTACTTC. The chain is built from TRBV4-1 and TRBJ2-5; no firm D call. Trimming stripped 0 bases from V and 9 bases from J, with 11 bases between. The germline gives CDR1 MGHRA, CDR2 YSYEKL. The CDR3 has 13 residues.